These 21 T cell receptor beta chains were sequenced from one sample in a study of spatial heterogeneity in lung cancer (dated 2019 in TCRdb). In light of the paper, this sample's time point label describes: sample taken at primary tumor resection. Whole RNA extracted from tumor and nontumor lung tissue, or from cryopreserved PBMC samples, was used for TCR sequencing without cell sorting. The library was built by means of 5' RACE. Sequenced using a NextSeq 500. TCRdb reanalyzed the raw reads on its own, using fastp at Q25 for trimming and MiXCR for clone calling, and kept in-frame beta chains. Every distinct CDR3 protein forms one entry, paired with its most common genes and DNA. The sample yields about 26,000 distinct CDR3 sequences; about 13% were counted once. The ten largest clones represent 25% of the sample. The sequences come from PBMCs, collected at surgery. These receptors came from a female donor with early-stage non-small cell lung cancer.

In its sample, this clonotype was seen many times. V usage is TRBV6-5 and J usage is TRBJ2-7; D is possibly TRBD1 (5 bases). This CDR3 comprises 13 residues. V was pared by 0 bases and J by 6 bases, with 9 bases between. Germline V gene data show CDR1 as MNHEY and CDR2 as SVGAGI. The DNA of the CDR3 is TGTGCCAGCAGTTACTCGAAGGGGTCCGAGCAGTACTTC. As protein: CASSYSKGSEQYF.

This clonotype was recorded many times. One junction end disagrees with the germline gene, perhaps due to a read error. V gene TRBV3-1 combines with J gene TRBJ1-2; D not certain. Germline-derived CDR1 and CDR2 are LGHDT and YNNKEL (reference sequence). The CDR3 has 12 residues. In DNA, the CDR3 is TGTGCCAGCAGCCAAGAAGGTTGGTTGGCATTCTTC. Protein product: CASSQEGWLAFF.

This clonotype was counted a few times. The chain uses TRBV20-1 and TRBJ2-7, with 7 bases matching TRBD2. Germline assignment: CDR1 DFQATT and CDR2 SNEGSKA (reference sequence). V was pared by 5 bases and J by 0 bases, with 7 bases of the junction left unmatched. The CDR3 runs 14 residues. The CDR3 DNA sequence: TGCAGTGCTCGAGGACTAGGCAGCTCCTACGAGCAGTACGTC. It encodes CSARGLGSSYEQYV.

This rearrangement joins TRBV12-3 or TRBV12-4 to TRBJ1-1, with a tentative D call TRBD1 (5 bases). CDR3 length: 14 amino acids. Deletions cut 3 bases from V and 1 base from J, with 9 bases between. The CDR3 is CASSFDRPNTEAFF. DNA of the CDR3: TGTGCCAGCAGTTTCGACAGACCGAACACTGAAGCTTTCTTT.

This clonotype was observed at least ten times. The chain uses TRBV7-2 and TRBJ2-5, with 9 bases fitting TRBD2. The CDR3 extends over 15 amino acids. V lost 5 bases to trimming and J lost 4 bases; unmatched junction nucleotides: 8. CDR1 is SGHTA and CDR2 is FQGNSA in the germline V gene. CDR3 sequence reads: CASSPLGAGGETQYF. The CDR3 DNA reads TGTGCCAGCAGCCCCCTTGGAGCGGGAGGAGAGACCCAGTACTTC.

This clonotype was detected many times. The chain employs TRBV28 and TRBJ2-1; maybe TRBD1 (5 bases). There are 12 residues in the CDR3. Germline CDR1 MDHEN, CDR2 SYDVKM. V gave up 2 bases and J gave up 11 bases, with 10 bases separating them. The CDR3 region has the DNA TGTGCCAGCAGTTTACTACAGGACAAGCAGTTCTTC. Translation gives CASSLLQDKQFF.

In this sample, this clonotype turned up many times. V usage is TRBV20-1 and J usage is TRBJ2-5; 10 positions match TRBD2. V lost 3 bases and J lost 1; bases outside the gene matches: 5. From germline, CDR1 is DFQATT and CDR2 SNEGSKA (reference sequence). The CDR3 is 15 amino acids. CDR3 bases: TGCAGTGCTAGGAGCTCTAGCGGGAGCCAAGAGACCCAGTACTTC. This translates into CSARSSSGSQETQYF.

This clonotype showed up many times. This sequence joins TRBV3-1 and TRBJ1-5, with unresolved D. The CDR3 is 13 amino acids. The V end lost 0 bases, the J end lost 4 bases, and 4 bases lay between the germline ends. Germline CDR1 is LGHDT and CDR2 is YNNKEL (reference sequence). The CDR3 protein is CASSQELNQPQHF. The CDR3 bases are TGTGCCAGCAGCCAAGAACTTAATCAGCCCCAGCATTTT.

In its sample, this clonotype was seen many times. V usage is TRBV20-1 and J usage is TRBJ2-3; perhaps TRBD1 as D (5 bases). CDR3 length: 13 amino acids. Germline assignment: CDR1 DFQATT and CDR2 SNEGSKA (reference sequence). Trimming took 8 bases from V and 1 from J, leaving 13 bases between them. In nucleotides, the CDR3 is TGCAGTACCGACAGACCTGGCACAGATACGCAGTATTTT. Amino acids: CSTDRPGTDTQYF.

The rearrangement links TRBV24-1 to TRBJ2-3; perhaps TRBD2 as D (5 bases). CDR1 and CDR2 from the germline V gene are KGHDR and SFDVKD. CDR3 length equals 12 residues. V shed 7 bases and J shed 5 bases, with 9 bases lying between them. The CDR3 loop reads CATSGVGDTQYF. The CDR3 coding sequence is TGTGCCACCAGCGGGGTGGGAGATACGCAGTATTTT.

The J gene is TRBJ2-5, the V gene TRBV3-1, with TRBD1 identical over 10 bases. Germline V gene data show CDR1 as LGHDT and CDR2 as YNNKEL (reference sequence). With 2 bases clipped from V and 3 bases from J, the junction kept 3 bases outside the gene matches. The CDR3 has 15 residues. The CDR3 nucleotides are TGTGCCAGCAGCCAACCGGGACAGGGGAAAGAGACCCAGTACTTC. Amino acids: CASSQPGQGKETQYF.

With respect to this clonotype: This may stem from a read error, because a much larger clone lies one nucleotide away. This chain links TRBV7-2 with TRBJ2-5, with no clear D. The germline CDR1 and CDR2 sequences are SGHTA and FQGNSA. The CDR3 totals 15 residues. The V end was cut by 2 bases, the J end by 4 bases, with 14 bases between. The CDR3 is CASSLMMGFRETQYF. Written as DNA, the CDR3 is TGTGCCAGCAGCTTAATGATGGGGTTCCGAGAGACCCAGTACTTC. Using reference TRBV7-2 and TRBJ2-5 for the parts outside the CDR3, the full variable domain is GAGVSQSPSNKVTEKGKDVELRCDPISGHTALYWYRQSLGQGLEFLIYFQGNSAPDKSGLPSDRFSAERTGGSVSTLTIQRTQQEDSAVYLCASSLMMGFRETQYFGPGTRLLVL.

This clonotype was seen ten or more times. The chain carries TRBV7-2 and TRBJ2-7; maybe TRBD1 (5 bases). Trimming shortened V by 4 bases and J by 2 bases, and 9 bases separated the two germline ends. Germline CDR1 reads SGHTA; CDR2 reads FQGNSA. The CDR3 runs to 13 residues. CDR3 nucleotides: TGTGCCAGCAGCTCCACGACAGCCTACGAGCAGTACGTC. Amino acid sequence: CASSSTTAYEQYV.

This clonotype was seen many times. This chain uses TRBV28 with TRBJ1-4; TRBD1 aligns across 8 bases. Per germline, CDR1 MDHEN and CDR2 SYDVKM. V was clipped by 4 bases and J by 9 bases; unmatched bases: 13. The CDR3 has 16 residues. Here the CDR3 DNA reads TGTGCCAGCAGTTCAGGGGGCGCGGGTGTTTGGAAAAAACTGTTTTTT. Amino acids: CASSSGGAGVWKKLFF.

The chain has TRBV14 and TRBJ2-1; a weak D match, TRBD2 (6 bases). Trimming removed 3 bases from V and 15 bases from J, with 18 bases in between. The germline V gene encodes CDR1 SGHDN and CDR2 FVKESK. There are 13 residues in the CDR3. The CDR3 sequence is CASSQRGGVLLFF. In DNA form, the CDR3 reads TGTGCCAGCAGCCAGAGAGGAGGGGTCCTGTTGTTCTTC.

At least ten counts were recorded for this clonotype. The gene calls are TRBV15 and TRBJ2-2; a weak D match, TRBD2 (6 bases). This CDR3 region has 14 residues. The V gene lost 5 bases and the J gene lost 8 bases, with 15 bases spanning the gap. Germline V lookup: CDR1 LNHNV, CDR2 YYDKDF (reference sequence). CDR3 amino acids: CATSDSGRLGELFF. The CDR3 region has the DNA TGTGCCACCAGCGATTCAGGGAGGTTGGGGGAGCTGTTTTTT. Full variable domain (missing parts from reference TRBV15 and TRBJ2-2): DAMVIQNPRYQVTQFGKPVTLSCSQTLNHNVMYWYQQKSSQAPKLLFHYYDKDFNNEADTPDNFQSRRPNTSFCFLDIRSPGLGDTAMYLCATSDSGRLGELFFGEGSRLTVL.

The chain joins TRBV27 to TRBJ1-1; the D gene is possibly TRBD1 (5 bases). V was clipped by 1 base and J by 8 bases, with 8 bases between them. In germline, CDR1 is MNHEY, CDR2 SMNVEV (reference sequence). This CDR3 contains 12 residues. The DNA for the CDR3 is TGTGCCAGCAGTTTATTGGCAGGGGAAGCTTTCTTT. Residues: CASSLLAGEAFF.

This clonotype is categorized as medium-sized. The CDR3 loop reads CASIYRRSGGELFF. The DNA for the CDR3 is TGTGCCAGCATTTATCGTCGGTCCGGCGGGGAGCTGTTTTTT. This chain connects TRBV2 to TRBJ2-2, with D uncertain. The CDR3 has 14 amino acids. From germline, CDR1 is SNHLY and CDR2 FYNNEI. V was clipped by 7 bases and J by 7 bases, with 16 bases between them.

This clonotype was observed at least ten times. The chain couples TRBV27 to TRBJ1-1; TRBD1 matches at 7 bases. Looked up from germline, CDR1 is MNHEY and CDR2 is SMNVEV (reference sequence). The V segment lost 2 bases and the J segment 0 bases; nucleotides outside the gene matches: 0. CDR3 length: 14 residues. The CDR3 region is CASSLGQVNTEAFF. CDR3 bases: TGTGCCAGCAGTTTAGGACAGGTGAACACTGAAGCTTTCTTT.

This clonotype was detected many times. The chain combines TRBV27 with TRBJ2-7, with 10 bases that match TRBD1. Trimming took 5 bases from V and 2 from J; bases not matched to a gene: 6. Per the germline V gene, CDR1 is MNHEY and CDR2 is SMNVEV (reference sequence). There are 15 residues in the CDR3. The CDR3, as DNA: TGTGCCAGCAGTCCAGGGACAGGGGTAGCCTACGAGCAGTACTTC. It specifies CASSPGTGVAYEQYF.

This clonotype was counted many times. This sequence joins TRBV2 and TRBJ2-7; D is possibly TRBD1 (7 bases). V was clipped by 7 bases and J by 3 bases, with 13 bases between them. The CDR3 covers 13 residues. CDR1 is SNHLY, CDR2 FYNNEI, per germline. CDR3 residues: CASTRGAVYEQYV. CDR3 DNA sequence: TGTGCCAGCACCAGGGGGGCGGTCTACGAGCAGTACGTC.